In its sample, the clone carrying this TCR beta chain was seen many times. Its antigen is unidentified. Any patient presenting with uncontrolled infection, other autoimmune disease, pregnancy or lactation was left out. Isolation of PBMCs was performed on approximately 10 ml fresh peripheral blood. This sample is part of a study of T cells in Graves' hyperthyroidism and ophthalmopathy. Whole-study results and caveats: Blood also showed most of the thyroid clonotypes that were expanded above 0.001. Onset of ophthalmopathy came a median roughly 6.4 months after the model predicted it.

This CDR3 region has 16 residues. After removal of 3 bases from V and 9 bases from J, the junction contained 11 bases not matched to a gene. Germline CDR1 is MGHRA and CDR2 is YSYEKL. Authors of the study amplified TCR beta CDR3 regions from RNA transcripts. With the HTBI primer set, the TCR CDR3 went through a first round of RT-PCR. TCRdb redid the calling of the multiplex PCR reads with MiXCR, one entry per CDR3 protein. Of 350,000 to 400,000 distinct CDR3 sequences in the sample, around 13% were seen once. The sequencing input was blood. This receptor was obtained from a woman aged 55-70 years with Graves' hyperthyroidism. The V and J genes are TRBV4-1 and TRBJ2-1, with 10 bases identical to TRBD2. CDR3 nucleotides: TGCGCCAGCAGCCAGCCAGGGGGACTAGCGTCAGTTGAGCAGTTCTTC. It is translated as CASSQPGGLASVEQFF.